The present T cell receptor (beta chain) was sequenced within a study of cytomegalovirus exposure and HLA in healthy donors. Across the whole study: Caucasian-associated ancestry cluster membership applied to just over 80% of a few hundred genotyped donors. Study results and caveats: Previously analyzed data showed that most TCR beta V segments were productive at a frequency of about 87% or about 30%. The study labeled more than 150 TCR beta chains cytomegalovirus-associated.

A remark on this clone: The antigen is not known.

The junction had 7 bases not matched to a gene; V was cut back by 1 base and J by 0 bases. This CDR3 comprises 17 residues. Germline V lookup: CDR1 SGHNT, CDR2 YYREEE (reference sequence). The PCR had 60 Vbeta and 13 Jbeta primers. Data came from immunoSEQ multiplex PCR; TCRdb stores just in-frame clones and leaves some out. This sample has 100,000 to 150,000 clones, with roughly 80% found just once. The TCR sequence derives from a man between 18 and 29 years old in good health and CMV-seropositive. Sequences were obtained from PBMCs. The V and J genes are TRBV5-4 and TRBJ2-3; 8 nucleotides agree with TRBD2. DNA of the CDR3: TGTGCCAGCAGCTTGTTGGTAGCGGGAACTAGCACAGATACGCAGTATTTT. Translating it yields CASSLLVAGTSTDTQYF.